These T cell receptor beta chains were read from a single sample in a study of CD8 T cells in Susac syndrome. One entry per CDR3 protein results from TCRdb running MiXCR on the immunoSEQ multiplex PCR reads. The sample consists of under 90,000 distinct CDR3 sequences, roughly 94% of them appearing once. Sequenced: CD8+ T cells from PBMCs. The receptors here all came from a human donor with Susac syndrome. Each CDR3 is given without its conserved first and last residue. The order of the fields is J gene, clone size, V gene, CDR3 protein. Expanded clones are given a class, and other clones once, few, many or no size at all.

>TRBJ2-7|NA|TRBV2
ATLRADLSLSSYEQY
>TRBJ2-3|NA|TRBV15
ATSREGQTDTQY
>TRBJ2-6|once|TRBV6-4
ASSDSDSGANVLT
>TRBJ1-2|NA|TRBV18
ASSGSGNDYT
>TRBJ1-3|NA|TRBV14
ASSQDMGRSGNTIY
>TRBJ2-1|NA|TRBV4-3
ASSQDGLAGDEQF
>TRBJ2-1|NA|TRBV6-5
ASSPGQGAFSEQF
>TRBJ1-2|NA|TRBV29-1
SVWDNEGGYT
>TRBJ1-2|NA|TRBV5-6
ASSLYEWVNYGYT
>TRBJ2-7|NA|TRBV5-4
ASSLRTGDYEQY
>TRBJ2-1|NA|TRBV3-1
ASSQEGYNEQF
>TRBJ2-1|NA|TRBV13
ASSLPRERGNEQF
>TRBJ2-1|NA|TRBV4-3
ASSQDHPGLAYNEQF
>TRBJ1-1|NA|TRBV27
ASSLGATSEAF
>TRBJ2-1|NA|TRBV20-1
SARDLTGSEDEQF
>TRBJ1-1|NA|TRBV5-1
ASSPWAGENTEAF
>TRBJ2-1|NA|TRBV12-3/TRBV12-4
ASSNALASLYNEQF
>TRBJ2-4|once|TRBV3-1
ASSHSMGAKNIQY
>TRBJ2-1|NA|TRBV6-1
ASSEDPGLASNEQF
>TRBJ2-7|NA|TRBV6-2/TRBV6-3
ASSYSGGTYEQY
>TRBJ2-7|NA|TRBV29-1
SVRQGLGSSYEQY
>TRBJ1-1|NA|TRBV5-4
ASSLEVGYTEAF
>TRBJ2-7|NA|TRBV7-9
ASSSSQREPHEQY
>TRBJ1-2|once|TRBV29-1
SAVSAGYT
>TRBJ2-7|NA|TRBV13
ASASPGQGTYEQY
>TRBJ1-2|NA|TRBV7-2
ASSTAPDGYT
>TRBJ2-5|NA|TRBV19
ASSSGAWETQY
>TRBJ2-5|NA|TRBV20-1
SAKGTGAFETQY
>TRBJ2-1|NA|TRBV14
ASSQDYGQGQF
>TRBJ2-3|few|TRBV30
AWSVRTDTQY
>TRBJ1-5|NA|TRBV6-5
ASSQYPHSQPQH
>TRBJ2-5|NA|TRBV13
ASSLGLAGVYETQY
>TRBJ2-7|NA|TRBV7-9
ASTQPGLAGIEQY
>TRBJ1-4|NA|TRBV15
ATSREKLF
>TRBJ1-3|NA|TRBV6-5
ASSYGGTGNTIY
>TRBJ2-2|NA|TRBV28
ASSWPQGGVSTGELF
>TRBJ2-1|NA|TRBV7-2
ASSLGGWEQF
>TRBJ1-2|NA|TRBV2
ASSEQGWSYGYT
>TRBJ2-7|NA|TRBV5-4
ASSWGRNTDEQY
>TRBJ2-1|NA|TRBV7-9
ASSSEGTPLYNEQF
>TRBJ2-5|NA|TRBV20-1
SARELQETQY
>TRBJ2-2|NA|TRBV20-1
SARDRGEPSANTGELF
>TRBJ1-1|NA|TRBV5-1
ASSFVRSNTEAF
>TRBJ2-5|NA|TRBV20-1
SALDRDQETQY
>TRBJ2-1|NA|TRBV7-6
ASSLAAPGLRNEQF
>TRBJ1-2|NA|TRBV6-1
ASSSLMQGPNYGYT
>TRBJ2-1|NA|TRBV21-1
ASSKVSLSSYNEQF
>TRBJ2-7|NA|TRBV4-1
ASSQDGGGTTYEQY
>TRBJ2-1|NA|TRBV5-6
ASSWGLAGNNEQF
>TRBJ2-1|NA|TRBV20-1
SARTSGSLNEQF
>TRBJ1-2|once|TRBV4-1
ASSQEGPWGYT
>TRBJ2-3|NA|TRBV5-1
ASSMNPGTGEDTQY
>TRBJ2-3|NA|TRBV20-1
SASTDTQY
>TRBJ2-7|NA|TRBV21-1
ASSWGDSTYEQY
>TRBJ2-7|NA|TRBV18
ASSLSASYEQY
>TRBJ2-6|once|TRBV4-3
ASSQRPGEGANVLT
>TRBJ2-5|NA|TRBV2
ASEILETQY
>TRBJ1-5|NA|TRBV29-1
SVGQGTGQPQH
>TRBJ2-3|NA|TRBV27
ASSPPPGGGTDTQY